These 28 T cell receptor beta chains share one sample of origin, sequenced in a study of cytomegalovirus exposure and HLA in healthy donors. PCR employed 60 Vbeta and 13 Jbeta primers. Profiling relied on immunoSEQ multiplex PCR, and the TCRdb table lists in-frame clones only, not all of them. The profile shows tens of thousands of clones, around 81% of them singletons. The sequenced sample was PBMCs. The receptors were gathered from a woman in her 30s in good health and CMV-seronegative.

This chain links TRBV28 with TRBJ2-1, with 7 bases aligning to TRBD1. Looked up from germline, CDR1 is MDHEN and CDR2 is SYDVKM. CDR3 length: 15 amino acids. V trimming: 6 bases; J trimming: 0 bases; junction bases outside the gene matches: 5. CDR3 loop: CASSLGQTSYNEQFF. Written as DNA, the CDR3 is TGTGCCAGCAGCCTGGGACAGACCTCCTACAATGAGCAGTTCTTC.

V and J are TRBV6-1 and TRBJ2-4; a possible D gene is TRBD1 (6 bases). The CDR3 is 15 residues long. Germline assignment: CDR1 MNHNS and CDR2 SASEGT. V gave up 2 bases and J gave up 14 bases, with 22 bases separating them. The CDR3 region is CASSEFKGPGQKKYF. The CDR3 DNA reads as TGTGCCAGCAGTGAATTCAAGGGACCGGGACAAAAAAAGTACTTC.

The chain joins TRBV14 to TRBJ2-1, with 11 bases identical to TRBD2. V lost 5 bases to trimming and J lost 6 bases; unmatched junction nucleotides: 9. From germline, CDR1 is SGHDN and CDR2 FVKESK. CDR3 size: 16 residues. The CDR3 reads CASSSLGTSGVNEQFF. The CDR3 DNA reads as TGTGCCAGCAGCTCTCTTGGGACTAGCGGAGTCAATGAGCAGTTCTTC.

The rearrangement links TRBV15 to TRBJ2-4, with TRBD1 matching 8 bases. The CDR3 runs to 12 residues. The ends lost 4 bases at V and 10 bases at J; junction bases unmatched: 3. Germline-derived CDR1 and CDR2 are LNHNV and YYDKDF (reference sequence). CDR3 coding DNA: TGTGCCACCAGCAAGGACAGGGAGATTCAGTACTTC. It specifies CATSKDREIQYF.

This chain links TRBV5-1 with TRBJ2-5, with D maybe TRBD2 (6 bases). CDR3 length equals 14 residues. V was pared by 7 bases and J by 5 bases, with 18 bases between. The germline CDR1 and CDR2 sequences are SGHRS and YFSETQ. The CDR3 DNA follows: TGCGCCAGCTCGGGGGTAGATCTTCGGGAGACCCAGTACTTC. Translating it yields CASSGVDLRETQYF. Using reference TRBV5-1 and TRBJ2-5 for the parts outside the CDR3, the full variable domain is KAGVTQTPRYLIKTRGQQVTLSCSPISGHRSVSWYQQTPGQGLQFLFEYFSETQRNKGNFPGRFSGRQFSNSRSEMNVSTLELGDSALYLCASSGVDLRETQYFGPGTRLLVL.

This clone was found once. The genes are TRBV7-9 and TRBJ2-7, with 12 bases lining up with TRBD2. Trimming took 5 bases from V and 2 from J; bases not matched to a gene: 4. Germline CDR1 is SEHNR and CDR2 is FQNEAQ (reference sequence). CDR3 length: 15 residues. In DNA form, the CDR3 reads TGTGCCAGCAGCATCGGACTAGCGGGGCCCTACGAGCAGTACTTC. Translation gives CASSIGLAGPYEQYF.

In DNA, the CDR3 is TGTGCCAGCAGCTTCGGACGGAGCGGGGGCTACAATGAGCAGTTCTTC. Protein product: CASSFGRSGGYNEQFF. The chain joins TRBV7-3 to TRBJ2-1; 8 bases are a match to TRBD2. The CDR3 sequence is 16 residues long. In germline, CDR1 is SGHTA, CDR2 FQGTGA. Trimming at V came to 3 bases and at J to 3 bases, leaving 7 bases not matched to a gene.

This clone was counted between two and nine times. The chain uses TRBV29-1 and TRBJ2-7, with 7 bases fitting TRBD2. Germline V lookup: CDR1 SQVTM, CDR2 ANQGSEA. The CDR3 has 11 residues. With V trimmed by 6 bases and J by 4 bases, 3 bases remained unmatched. The CDR3 spells CSVGGSYEQYF. In DNA, the CDR3 is TGCAGCGTCGGGGGGAGTTACGAGCAGTACTTC.

V usage is TRBV5-1 and J usage is TRBJ2-2; a weak D match, TRBD2 (6 bases). V was cut by 3 bases and J by 7 bases, with 13 bases left in between. The germline V gene encodes CDR1 SGHRS and CDR2 YFSETQ. The CDR3 has 14 amino acids. The CDR3 DNA is TGCGCCAGCAGCTCCATCCCGGAGGGCGGGGAGCTGTTTTTT. It specifies CASSSIPEGGELFF.

A word on this clone: The same CDR3 is also encoded by other DNA sequences in this sample. The gene calls are TRBV2 and TRBJ2-5, with 10 bases that match TRBD1. The CDR3 length is 16 residues. Germline lookup yields CDR1 SNHLY and CDR2 FYNNEI. CDR3 loop: CASDSIRDRGRETQYF. For the CDR3, the DNA is TGTGCTAGCGATTCGATTCGGGACAGGGGACGAGAGACCCAGTACTTC.

The table lists this clone with a few counts. This chain uses TRBV30 with TRBJ1-2, with 9 bases identical to TRBD1. The CDR3 runs to 14 residues. Germline V gene sequence: CDR1 GTSNPN, CDR2 SVGIG (reference sequence). Losses at the gene ends were 0 bases for V and 6 bases for J; bases not matched to a gene: 5. The CDR3 coding sequence is TGTGCCTGGAGTGTAGACCGGACAGGGGATGGCTACACCTTC. As protein: CAWSVDRTGDGYTF.

The chain uses TRBV18 and TRBJ1-1, with 8 bases aligning to TRBD1. V shed 4 bases and J 1 base; nucleotides not matched to a gene: 8. CDR1 KGHSH and CDR2 LQKENI come from the germline V gene. This CDR3 contains 16 residues. The DNA of the CDR3 is TGTGCCAGCTCACGGGGACAGGTTGGAGAGAACACTGAAGCTTTCTTT. It yields the protein CASSRGQVGENTEAFF.

This chain links TRBV2 with TRBJ2-7; 11 bases align to TRBD2. Germline V CDR1 and CDR2: SNHLY, FYNNEI. The CDR3 consists of 14 residues. J gave up 2 bases and V 8 bases, and 5 bases lay outside the gene matches. The DNA for the CDR3 is TGTGCCAGCGGAAAGGGACTAGCGGCCTACGAGCAGTACTTC. Encoded protein: CASGKGLAAYEQYF.

The chain has TRBV27 and TRBJ1-1; weak D call: TRBD1 (5 bases). Deletions cut 3 bases from V and 4 bases from J, with 12 bases between. The CDR3 length is 14 residues. Germline V gene sequence: CDR1 MNHEY, CDR2 SMNVEV (reference sequence). The CDR3 DNA sequence: TGTGCCAGCAGTTTGAGGGGAGGTTCCACTGAAGCTTTCTTT. Amino acid sequence: CASSLRGGSTEAFF.

This chain joins TRBV5-4 and TRBJ1-5; TRBD1 agrees at 11 bases. This CDR3 region has 17 residues. V lost 2 bases and J lost 9; bases outside the gene matches: 13. CDR1 SGHNT and CDR2 YYREEE come from the germline V gene (reference sequence). As DNA, the CDR3 is TGTGCCAGCAGCTTCAAACCGGGACAGGGGGGACAGGGGCCCCAGCATTTT. Protein: CASSFKPGQGGQGPQHF.

The chain combines TRBV7-3 with TRBJ2-7; 13 nucleotides agree with TRBD2. This CDR3 spans 15 amino acids. From germline, CDR1 is SGHTA and CDR2 FQGTGA. Losses at the gene ends were 5 bases for V and 6 bases for J; bases not matched to a gene: 7. CDR3: CASSQPGLAGFEQYF. DNA for the CDR3: TGTGCCAGCAGCCAGCCGGGACTAGCGGGGTTCGAGCAGTACTTC. The full variable domain, its missing parts supplied by reference TRBV7-3 and TRBJ2-7, is GAGVSQTPSNKVTEKGKYVELRCDPISGHTALYWYRQSLGQGPEFLIYFQGTGAADDSGLPNDRFFAVRPEGSVSTLKIQRTERGDSAVYLCASSQPGLAGFEQYFGPGTRLTVT.

The CDR3 loop is CASSMPGLAGTYEQYF. CDR3 nucleotides: TGTGCCAGCAGCATGCCGGGACTAGCGGGAACCTACGAGCAGTACTTC. The chain is built from TRBV7-8 and TRBJ2-7, with 13 bases lining up with TRBD2. Trimming removed 5 bases from V and 2 bases from J; junction bases left unmatched: 6. This CDR3 is built from 16 residues. CDR1 and CDR2 from the germline V gene are SGHVS and FQNEAQ.

As concerns this clone: The junction differs from germline at one of its ends, possibly a read error. The V gene is TRBV10-3, the J gene TRBJ2-6; a weak D match, TRBD1 (5 bases). CDR1 and CDR2 from the germline V gene are ENHRY and SYGVKD. The CDR3 is 16 residues long. The CDR3 spells CAISDQASSGANVPTF. The CDR3 DNA sequence: TGTGCCATCAGTGATCAGGCGAGCTCTGGGGCCAACGTCCCGACTTTC.

The chain recombines TRBV4-3 with TRBJ2-1; 12 bases line up with TRBD2. V shed 0 bases and J 6 bases; nucleotides not matched to a gene: 3. Germline CDR1 LGHNA, CDR2 YSLEER. CDR3 size: 16 residues. CDR3 sequence (DNA): TGCGCCAGCAGCCAAGATCTAGCGGGAGGGCCCAATGAGCAGTTCTTC. Its translation: CASSQDLAGGPNEQFF.

The chain links TRBV27 to TRBJ1-6; 9 bases line up with TRBD1. With 3 bases clipped from V and 13 bases from J, the junction kept 4 bases outside the gene matches. The CDR3 runs 13 residues. The germline V gene encodes CDR1 MNHEY and CDR2 SMNVEV (reference sequence). The CDR3 spells CASSLGQGSPLHF. CDR3 nucleotides: TGTGCCAGCAGTTTGGGACAGGGATCGCCCCTCCACTTT.

The chain has TRBV27 and TRBJ1-2, with unresolved D. Germline lookup yields CDR1 MNHEY and CDR2 SMNVEV (reference sequence). Trimming pared 8 bases from V and 4 bases from J, leaving 20 bases between. There are 15 residues in the CDR3. The CDR3 nucleotides are TGTGCCAGCCGACGGCCCCTTCTTGGAGGCTATGGCTACACCTTC. Protein: CASRRPLLGGYGYTF.

The chain joins TRBV4-1 to TRBJ2-7; possibly TRBD1 for D (5 bases). Germline lookup yields CDR1 MGHRA and CDR2 YSYEKL. Trimming cost V 1 base and J 4 bases, with 11 bases left between them. This CDR3 is 14 amino acids long. CDR3 residues: CASSQGVTGYEQYF. The CDR3 DNA sequence: TGCGCCAGCAGCCAAGGTGTCACAGGTTACGAGCAGTACTTC.

The chain employs TRBV11-2 and TRBJ2-5; tentative D call: TRBD2 (5 bases). The CDR3 totals 13 residues. Germline CDR1 and CDR2: SGHAT and FQNNGV. The V end was cut by 2 bases, the J end by 2 bases, with 6 bases between. CDR3 bases: TGTGCCAGCAGCTTATCGGGACAAGAGACCCAGTACTTC. This encodes CASSLSGQETQYF.

The chain carries TRBV20-1 and TRBJ2-7; D possibly corresponds to TRBD1 (6 bases). Trimming cost V 0 bases and J 10 bases, with 10 bases left between them. The germline gives CDR1 DFQATT, CDR2 SNEGSKA (reference sequence). The CDR3 is made up of 11 amino acids. The CDR3 here is CSARDSGAQYF. For the CDR3, the DNA is TGCAGTGCTAGAGATTCAGGGGCTCAGTACTTC.

The V call is TRBV28, the J call TRBJ2-1; 7 bases line up with TRBD2. The CDR3 loop spans 13 amino acids. Germline V gives CDR1 MDHEN, CDR2 SYDVKM. Germline trimming cut 11 bases from V and 0 bases from J; bases unmatched to any gene: 4. In nucleotides, the CDR3 is TGTGCCTCCAGGACTAGCTCCTACAATGAGCAGTTCTTC. As protein: CASRTSSYNEQFF.

V is TRBV18 and J is TRBJ1-1, with D possibly being TRBD1 (6 bases). Germline V gene sequence: CDR1 KGHSH, CDR2 LQKENI. The CDR3 extends over 14 amino acids. V lost 8 bases to trimming and J lost 1 base, with 14 bases between them. The CDR3 DNA reads as TGTGCCAGCAAATCGAGGGGGGGGAACACTGAAGCTTTCTTT. Translating it yields CASKSRGGNTEAFF.

The chain recombines TRBV4-2 with TRBJ2-7; 7 bases map to TRBD1. The ends lost 0 bases at V and 2 bases at J; junction bases unmatched: 4. Per the germline V gene, CDR1 is LGHNA and CDR2 is YNFKEQ. The CDR3 runs to 15 residues. The CDR3 reads CASSQDRGQAYEQYF. CDR3 DNA sequence: TGTGCCAGCAGCCAAGATCGCGGACAGGCCTACGAGCAGTACTTC.

The genes are TRBV12-5 and TRBJ2-1; D is possibly TRBD1 (6 bases). Germline CDR1 LGHNT, CDR2 FRNRAP. The CDR3 consists of 12 residues. The germline V and J ends were trimmed by 5 bases and 9 bases, with 11 bases remaining between them. The CDR3 DNA follows: TGTGCTAGTGGTCTCACAGGGTCTGAGCAGTTCTTC. Residues: CASGLTGSEQFF.